The source of this T cell receptor beta chain is a study of T cells in Graves' hyperthyroidism and ophthalmopathy. Authors of the study amplified TCR beta CDR3 regions from RNA transcripts. HTBI primers were the set used in a first-round RT-PCR of the TCR CDR3. One entry per CDR3 protein, called by TCRdb with MiXCR from the multiplex PCR reads. The sample contains roughly 740,000 distinct CDR3 sequences, about a sixth of which appear only once. This clonotype was seen more than once but under ten times. The specimen sequenced was blood. The origin of this receptor is a man aged 18 to 35 with Graves' hyperthyroidism.

The CDR3 region has the DNA TGTGCCAGTAGTACCCGGGACAGGGGTTCAAACACCGGGGAGCTGTTTTTT. This gives the protein CASSTRDRGSNTGELFF. The chain carries TRBV19 and TRBJ2-2, with 10 bases fitting TRBD1. The V gene end was trimmed by 4 bases and the J gene end by 2 bases; junction bases not matched to a gene: 7. This CDR3 comprises 17 residues. Germline CDR1 LNHDA, CDR2 SQIVND (reference sequence).